The present entry profiles one T cell receptor (beta chain) with its context. The antigen this receptor binds is unknown. No per-base quality is available; no much larger clone lies one base away. The CDR3 goes from the cysteine to the phenylalanine over 17 residues. Only the CDR3 region is kept as DNA, spanning 51 bases read in frame from base 1. Trimming at the junction amounts to 3 bases on V and 1 base on J, and the germline ends lie 19 bases apart. CDR1 and CDR2, per the germline V gene, are SGDLS and YYNGEE. The record originates from a study of blood T cells in healthy people across ages (dated by TCRdb to about 2015). For context, the study as a whole: Template switching captured roughly one uniquely barcoded TCR beta cDNA molecule per two T cells in model experiments. The study measured age-related changes in TCR beta repertoire diversity using deep sequencing normalized with unique cDNA molecular identifiers. Donors were grouped into four age groups: young (average 16 years), middle-aged (over 35), aged (around 60) and long-lived (82). Donors of different ages were randomly distributed across sequencing lanes to avoid experimental bias. Using the same blood draw, the study looked at two additional independent replicas of 1 million unique cDNA reads for two donors, one aged 18 to 30 and the other aged 80 or older. Overall study outcomes, separate from this receptor: A strong correlation was found between observed TCR beta diversity and the percentage of naive T cells measured by flow cytometry. As age increased, observed TCR beta diversity per million T cells dropped in a roughly linear way, and a significant reduction was already evident by age roughly 36. Bulk unsorted PBMC profiling prevented conclusive comparison of naive and antigen-experienced compartments. Because the CMV infection status of the donors was unknown, age-related changes in expanded clonotypes may potentially have been confounded. Compared with the aged group, more naive CD4+ T cells, fewer expanded clones and increased TCR diversity were shown by the long-lived group, suggesting age selection. Total diversity estimates from one million sequenced T cells were considered lower bounds and underestimates.

The donors were roughly 39 Caucasian individuals from Russia, aged roughly 6 to 100 years, who were systemically healthy. Each donor gave 9.5 to 10 milliliters of peripheral blood, drawn into EDTA-treated Vacutainer tubes. Ficoll-Paque density-gradient centrifugation was used to isolate PBMCs, with at least 7 million per sample. Total RNA was extracted from PBMCs with Trizol reagent, with at least 6 micrograms obtained per sample. For every donor, an aliquot of PBMCs went through flow cytometry to measure the percentages of naive CD45RAhigh/CD27high T cells. Libraries came from 5' RACE. The instrument given in TCRdb is Illumina HiSeq 2500. A second PCR of about 6 to 11 cycles was performed with a sample-barcoded 5' primer and a J-beta primer mix. Each TCR beta cDNA molecule received a unique molecular identifier from a template-switch 5' adaptor carrying 12 random nucleotides. At least 3 million CDR3-containing paired-end reads were obtained from each sample. All of the RNA was converted into first-strand cDNA using the Mint cDNA synthesis kit, with a TRBC-specific oligonucleotide serving as the primer. Following uracil-DNA glycosylase treatment, all cDNA underwent a first 18-cycle PCR with the universal primers M1SS and BC2_uni_R. Per the source publication's procedure: Normalization of each sample was performed by random selection of 1 million high-quality reads, each carrying a distinct molecular identifier. Instead of being binned into consensus sequences, reads with shared molecular identifiers were discarded. CDR3 identification, clonotype clustering and error correction used MiTCR with a Q25 quality threshold and the strictest error-elimination algorithm. A nonparametric unseen species model using Euler transformation provided a lower-bound estimate of total TCR beta diversity. TCRdb reprocessed the public reads (quality trimming at Q25 with fastp, clone calling with MiXCR) and kept in-frame beta chains. Each entry merges the rows of one CDR3 protein and shows their most common DNA and genes. The V and J calls and clone size are TCRdb's, not the authors'. The sample table shows hundreds of thousands of distinct CDR3 sequences, and around 50% are seen once. Of the sample, around 25% is held by the ten largest clones.

Sequencing input: blood. This sequence uses TRBV9 and TRBJ1-1; possibly the D gene is TRBD1, per 6 matching bases. The sequence came from a middle-aged man in good health. The DNA sequence reads TGTGCCAGCAGCGAGGGGGGAGGTGGCAGACAGAACACTGAAGCTTTCTTT. Its protein is CASSEGGGGRQNTEAFF.